This T cell receptor (beta chain) was sequenced during a study of blood T cell repertoires in COVID-19. Whole-study context: Sites in the United States, Italy and Spain provided acute and convalescent COVID-19 samples. T cells, B-cell-depleted T cells, or PBMCs provided the cDNA or gDNA that served as material.

Study processing details: Using reference gene primer amplification, nucleated cell counts were estimated. Sequencing used immunoSEQ multiplex PCR; TCRdb keeps in-frame clones, though not all of them. V and J calls and clone size come straight from that table; D and trimming were deduced from the DNA. Of nearly 45,000 clones in the sample, about 88% were seen once. The CDR3 has 13 amino acids. Germline CDR1 is MDHEN and CDR2 is SYDVKM. The ends lost 4 bases at V and 4 bases at J; junction bases unmatched: 3. The sample taken for sequencing was peripheral blood. This TCR derives from a human donor in a cohort sampled during active COVID-19. The chain combines TRBV28 with TRBJ1-2; 7 bases are shared with TRBD1. The chain's CDR3 is CASSSRDSYGYTF. CDR3 bases: TGTGCCAGCAGTTCCCGGGACAGCTATGGCTACACCTTC.